Presented here are 14 T cell receptor beta chains from one specimen sequenced in a study of cytomegalovirus exposure and HLA in healthy donors. The PCR used 60 Vbeta and 13 Jbeta primers. Assay used: immunoSEQ multiplex PCR; TCRdb lists only in-frame clones, some missing. The sample yields approximately 170,000 clones, approximately 86% seen once. Material for sequencing was PBMCs. Receptors originate from a male donor in good health and CMV-seronegative.

The rearrangement uses TRBV29-1 and TRBJ2-1; 9 nucleotides line up with TRBD2. Per germline, CDR1 SQVTM and CDR2 ANQGSEA. This CDR3 is built from 13 residues. V shed 3 bases and J 10 bases; nucleotides not matched to a gene: 7. This CDR3 reads CSVDAGGDGEQFF. CDR3 nucleotides: TGCAGCGTTGATGCGGGAGGGGATGGAGAGCAGTTCTTC.

The rearrangement uses TRBV6-5 and TRBJ2-3, with D tentatively TRBD2 (5 bases). The CDR3 spans 12 residues. Germline loops: CDR1 MNHEY, CDR2 SVGAGI. The V gene lost 6 bases and the J gene lost 5 bases, with 9 bases spanning the gap. As DNA, the CDR3 is TGTGCCAGCAGGCCTGCGGGAGATACGCAGTATTTT. Its protein product is CASRPAGDTQYF.

This clone was recorded once. This chain connects TRBV6-5 to TRBJ2-1; 7 bases are a match to TRBD2. The junction had 4 bases not matched to a gene; V was cut back by 2 bases and J by 0 bases. The germline V gene has CDR1 MNHEY and CDR2 SVGAGI. The CDR3 covers 16 residues. CDR3 sequence reads: CASSYNGGSSYNEQFF. The DNA for the CDR3 is TGTGCCAGCAGTTACAATGGCGGGAGCTCCTACAATGAGCAGTTCTTC.

The CDR3 DNA is TGTGCCAGCTCACCAGGACTAGCGGGAGTGCGGGAGACCCAGTACTTC. Amino acid sequence: CASSPGLAGVRETQYF. This chain links TRBV18 with TRBJ2-5; 13 bases fit TRBD2. The V and J ends lost 2 bases and 5 bases, in that order; junction bases with no gene match: 5. The germline V gene encodes CDR1 KGHSH and CDR2 LQKENI. This CDR3 comprises 16 residues.

This sequence joins TRBV19 and TRBJ1-5; 9 bases are a match to TRBD1. V lost 3 bases to trimming and J lost 5 bases; unmatched junction nucleotides: 5. Per the germline V gene, CDR1 is LNHDA and CDR2 is SQIVND (reference sequence). CDR3 size: 15 residues. CDR3 in DNA: TGTGCCAGTAGTATCAACAGGGGGCGATATCAGCCCCAGCATTTT. Translation: CASSINRGRYQPQHF. The whole variable domain, remainder taken from reference TRBV19 and TRBJ1-5, is DGGITQSPKYLFRKEGQNVTLSCEQNLNHDAMYWYRQDPGQGLRLIYYSQIVNDFQKGDIAEGYSVSREKKESFPLTVTSAQKNPTAFYLCASSINRGRYQPQHFGDGTRLSIL.

J is TRBJ2-5 and V is TRBV7-6; 9 bases line up with TRBD2. J was trimmed by 1 base and V by 6 bases; bases with no gene match: 3. The CDR3 runs to 14 residues. Germline values: CDR1 SGHVS, CDR2 FNYEAQ. Here the CDR3 DNA reads TGTGCCAGCAGACTAGCGGGCCTCCAAGAGACCCAGTACTTC. Protein: CASRLAGLQETQYF.

This chain uses TRBV21-1 with TRBJ2-7; the DNA was not compared with TRBD1, the D call given in the table. TRBV21-1 is a pseudogene segment. The CDR3 sequence is 17 residues long. For the CDR3, the DNA is TGTGCCAGCAGCAAAGGCCCGGGACAGGGATCGTCTTACGAGCAGTACTTC. Translation gives CASSKGPGQGSSYEQYF.

This chain uses TRBV1 with TRBJ2-5; the table's D call TRBD1 went unverified against the DNA. TRBV1 is shown as a pseudogene. The CDR3 sequence is 14 residues long. CDR3 nucleotides: TGCACCAGCAGCCAAGACACAATTCAAGAGACCCAGTACTTC. This encodes CTSSQDTIQETQYF.

The rearrangement uses TRBV7-3 and TRBJ2-1, with D possibly TRBD1 on 6 matching bases. CDR3 length: 14 amino acids. Per the germline V gene, CDR1 is SGHTA and CDR2 is FQGTGA. V lost 5 bases to trimming and J lost 10 bases, with 18 bases between them. CDR3 residues: CASSQAGAGGEQFF. CDR3 nucleotides: TGTGCCAGCAGCCAGGCAGGGGCCGGAGGAGAGCAGTTCTTC.

The chain is built from TRBV19 and TRBJ1-6; D is possibly TRBD1 (5 bases). CDR3 length equals 18 residues. Germline CDR1 is LNHDA and CDR2 is SQIVND (reference sequence). The V end lost 4 bases, the J end lost 0 bases, and 16 bases lay between the germline ends. CDR3 in DNA: TGTGCCAGTAGTAGGATCCGGGGCGGGAGCTCCTATAATTCACCCCTCCACTTT. Translated, it gives CASSRIRGGSSYNSPLHF.

The chain joins TRBV9 to TRBJ2-7, with a weak D call TRBD1 (7 bases). The CDR3 loop spans 15 amino acids. Between the trimmed V and J ends, which lost 4 bases and 5 bases, there was a span of 19 bases. CDR1 SGDLS and CDR2 YYNGEE come from the germline V gene. The CDR3 region has the DNA TGTGCCAGCAGCCAGGGGGGCAGGACGACGGACGAGCAGTACTTC. Protein product: CASSQGGRTTDEQYF.

The chain combines TRBV4-3 with TRBJ2-5; D is possibly TRBD1 (5 bases). The J call is in doubt because the DNA end fits TRBJ2-7 better. The CDR3 has 14 residues. Germline assignment: CDR1 LGHNA and CDR2 YSLEER. In DNA form, the CDR3 reads TGCGCCAGCAGCCAAGGGGGCCTTCCCTACGAGCAGTACTTC. It specifies CASSQGGLPYEQYF.

This clone turned up a few times. The chain couples TRBV30 to TRBJ1-1; D is perhaps TRBD1 (5 bases). V was clipped by 1 base and J by 4 bases, with 13 bases between them. Germline V lookup: CDR1 GTSNPN, CDR2 SVGIG (reference sequence). The CDR3 totals 14 residues. The DNA for the CDR3 is TGTGCCTGGAGTGATCCGGGGGGGAGCACTGAAGCTTTCTTT. This codes for CAWSDPGGSTEAFF.

Here the CDR3 DNA reads TGTGCCATCAGTGAACGGTTGGATGGCTACACCTTC. Amino acid sequence: CAISERLDGYTF. V gene TRBV10-3 combines with J gene TRBJ1-2; no clear D gene. Germline values: CDR1 ENHRY, CDR2 SYGVKD. The V and J ends lost 3 bases and 6 bases respectively, with 8 bases between them. This CDR3 has 12 residues.